A single sample is the source of the 20 T cell receptor beta chains below, sequenced in a study of cytomegalovirus exposure and HLA in healthy donors (dated by TCRdb to about 2017). The method was the immunoSEQ multiplex PCR assay. TCRdb limited this immuneACCESS table to in-frame rearrangements with V and J called. A share of clones is missing; checked studies link under half to unresolved V genes, and the rest is unexplained. Present in this sample are nearly 200,000 clones, around 80% of which were seen just once. 13% of the sample belongs to the ten largest clones. Source material: PBMCs. The receptors stem from a young woman in good health and CMV-seropositive.

The rearrangement links TRBV13 to TRBJ2-1; the D gene is possibly TRBD2 (5 bases). The V gene's germline CDR1 is PRHDT and CDR2 FYEKMQ (reference sequence). V was clipped by 1 base and J by 7 bases, with 5 bases between them. The CDR3 length is 12 residues. CDR3 DNA: TGTGCCAGCAGCTTAGCGGGGAATGAGCAGTTCTTC. Protein sequence: CASSLAGNEQFF.

The chain has TRBV6-5 and TRBJ1-2; 8 bases match TRBD1. J gave up 6 bases and V 6 bases, and 6 bases lay outside the gene matches. CDR1 is MNHEY, CDR2 SVGAGI, per germline. The CDR3 is 13 amino acids. The CDR3, as DNA: TGTGCCAGCAGCTCCGGACAGGGCCATGGCTACACCTTC. It yields the protein CASSSGQGHGYTF.

The chain combines TRBV7-9 with TRBJ2-7; D perhaps matches TRBD1 (6 bases). Germline lookup yields CDR1 SEHNR and CDR2 FQNEAQ (reference sequence). Trimming removed 5 bases at V and 7 bases at J, with 12 bases between. The CDR3 has 12 residues. The CDR3: CASSQGPGEQYF. The CDR3 DNA follows: TGTGCCAGCAGCCAGGGGCCGGGAGAGCAGTACTTC.

The chain employs TRBV5-1 and TRBJ2-1; 9 nucleotides align to TRBD2. Trimming cost V 3 bases and J 0 bases; bases outside gene matches: 10. Germline V gene sequence: CDR1 SGHRS, CDR2 YFSETQ. The CDR3 consists of 18 residues. CDR3 nucleotides: TGCGCCAGCAGCTCGAGAGCGGGAGGCCTAAGCTCCTACAATGAGCAGTTCTTC. Protein: CASSSRAGGLSSYNEQFF.

The gene calls are TRBV18 and TRBJ2-7; no clear D. Trimming left V 3 bases short and J 0 bases short, with 12 bases between. The length of the CDR3 is 15 residues. From germline, CDR1 is KGHSH and CDR2 LQKENI. In nucleotides, the CDR3 is TGTGCCAGCTCACCCTCTTATCTCCCCTCCTACGAGCAGTACTTC. Its protein product is CASSPSYLPSYEQYF. The complete variable domain, with remaining parts taken from reference TRBV18 and TRBJ2-7, reads NAGVMQNPRHLVRRRGQEARLRCSPMKGHSHVYWYRQLPEEGLKFMVYLQKENIIDESGMPKERFSAEFPKEGPSILRIQQVVRGDSAAYFCASSPSYLPSYEQYFGPGTRLTVT.

The CDR3 region has the DNA TGTGCCAGCTCAGGAGGGAGTAGCAATCAGCCCCAGCATTTT. It codes for CASSGGSSNQPQHF. The rearrangement links TRBV2 to TRBJ1-5, with no clear D. This CDR3 comprises 14 residues. V dropped 8 bases and J dropped 0 bases, with 11 bases sitting between them. CDR1 is SNHLY, CDR2 FYNNEI, per germline.

The chain employs TRBV29-1 and TRBJ1-4; possibly TRBD1 for D (6 bases). This CDR3 is 13 amino acids long. Looked up from germline, CDR1 is SQVTM and CDR2 is ANQGSEA. V dropped 4 bases and J dropped 4 bases, with 10 bases sitting between them. CDR3 DNA: TGCAGCGTTGGACAGGCTCTTAATGAAAAACTGTTTTTT. Translated, it gives CSVGQALNEKLFF. Based on the CDR3 plus reference TRBV29-1 and TRBJ1-4, the full variable domain is SAVISQKPSRDICQRGTSLTIQCQVDSQVTMMFWYRQQPGQSLTLIATANQGSEATYESGFVIDKFPISRPNLTFSTLTVSNMSPEDSSIYLCSVGQALNEKLFFGSGTQLSVL.

The chain recombines TRBV5-1 with TRBJ2-1; D not resolved. CDR3 length: 14 residues. Deletions cut 1 base from V and 2 bases from J, with 7 bases between. Germline CDR1 and CDR2: SGHRS and YFSETQ. CDR3 region: CASSLNEAYNEQFF. DNA of the CDR3: TGCGCCAGCAGCTTGAACGAGGCCTACAATGAGCAGTTCTTC.

This chain links TRBV27 with TRBJ2-1; 12 bases match TRBD1. Germline trimming cut 0 bases from V and 9 bases from J; bases unmatched to any gene: 3. CDR1 and CDR2 (germline): MNHEY, SMNVEV (reference sequence). This CDR3 contains 15 residues. DNA of the CDR3: TGTGCCAGCAGTTTATCCGGGACAGGGGGCGTTGAGCAGTTCTTC. This codes for CASSLSGTGGVEQFF.

The chain recombines TRBV5-4 with TRBJ2-5; 15 nucleotides match TRBD2. This CDR3 comprises 16 residues. In germline, CDR1 is SGHNT, CDR2 YYREEE (reference sequence). Trimming took 3 bases from V and 2 from J; bases not matched to a gene: 2. CDR3 sequence reads: CASSSGLAGGQETQYF. The DNA of the CDR3 is TGTGCCAGCAGCTCTGGACTAGCGGGAGGGCAAGAGACCCAGTACTTC.

The rearrangement joins TRBV6-6 to TRBJ1-2; D is unclear. V was clipped by 6 bases and J by 1 base, with 15 bases between them. CDR1 is MNHNY, CDR2 SVGAGI, per germline (reference sequence). There are 15 residues in the CDR3. DNA of the CDR3: TGTGCCAGCAGCCAAAACATGGCACGTAACTATGGCTACACCTTC. This translates into CASSQNMARNYGYTF.

The rearrangement uses TRBV4-1 and TRBJ2-7, with 9 bases identical to TRBD2. V lost 0 bases, J lost 0 bases, and 9 bases stayed unmatched. The CDR3 is 18 amino acids. In germline, CDR1 is MGHRA, CDR2 YSYEKL. The CDR3 loop reads CASSQDPGLAGSSYEQYF. CDR3 DNA: TGCGCCAGCAGCCAAGATCCGGGTCTAGCGGGATCCTCCTACGAGCAGTACTTC.

The rearrangement links TRBV5-8 to TRBJ1-4; no clear D. V was cut by 0 bases and J by 12 bases, with 12 bases left in between. This CDR3 comprises 13 residues. In germline, CDR1 is SGHTS, CDR2 YDEGEE. CDR3 protein: CASSLDRPGQLFF. In nucleotides, the CDR3 is TGTGCCAGCAGCTTGGATCGACCTGGGCAACTGTTTTTT.

Points on this clone: Other DNA sequences in this sample translate to the same CDR3. The rearrangement joins TRBV6-5 to TRBJ2-2; D gene unclear. This CDR3 contains 12 residues. Trimming took off 2 bases at V and 4 bases at J, with 2 bases between the two ends. From germline, CDR1 is MNHEY and CDR2 SVGAGI. For the CDR3, the DNA is TGTGCCAGCAGTTACCTCACCGGGGAGCTGTTTTTT. It specifies CASSYLTGELFF.

The rearrangement uses TRBV29-1 and TRBJ2-6, with no clear D. The CDR3 sequence is 12 residues long. Germline V CDR1 and CDR2: SQVTM, ANQGSEA. CDR3 amino acids: CSYSSGANVLTF. The CDR3 DNA is TGCAGTTACAGCTCTGGGGCCAACGTCCTGACTTTC.

The chain uses TRBV2 and TRBJ2-1; 8 bases agree with TRBD2. Trimming at V came to 6 bases and at J to 7 bases, leaving 11 bases not matched to a gene. CDR3 length: 15 residues. Germline CDR1 SNHLY, CDR2 FYNNEI. CDR3 DNA: TGTGCCAGCAGGTTCGGGGCGGGAGGATGGAATGAGCAGTTCTTC. Its protein is CASRFGAGGWNEQFF.

This chain uses TRBV6-5 with TRBJ1-2; 7 positions match TRBD1. Per germline, CDR1 MNHEY and CDR2 SVGAGI. V was clipped by 5 bases and J by 3 bases; unmatched bases: 0. This CDR3 has 12 amino acids. CDR3 nucleotide sequence: TGTGCCAGCAGTGGGACAGACTATGGCTACACCTTC. It is translated as CASSGTDYGYTF.

V gene TRBV18 combines with J gene TRBJ1-2; 8 bases align to TRBD1. The junction had 5 bases not matched to a gene; V was cut back by 5 bases and J by 6 bases. There are 13 residues in the CDR3. Germline CDR1 and CDR2: KGHSH and LQKENI. CDR3 amino acids: CASSGGQVDGYTF. The CDR3 nucleotides read TGTGCCAGCTCAGGGGGACAGGTCGATGGCTACACCTTC.

The chain carries TRBV28 and TRBJ1-2; D unclear. The CDR3 loop spans 15 amino acids. Trimming stripped 3 bases from V and 2 bases from J, with 13 bases between. Germline lookup yields CDR1 MDHEN and CDR2 SYDVKM. The CDR3 region is CASSFPVGLNYGYTF. In DNA form, the CDR3 reads TGTGCCAGCAGTTTTCCCGTGGGCCTAAACTATGGCTACACCTTC.

The CDR3 sequence: CASSLLAGGPREQYF. DNA for the CDR3: TGTGCCAGCAGTTTACTAGCGGGAGGCCCCCGAGAGCAGTACTTC. The chain has TRBV7-9 and TRBJ2-7; 12 bases match TRBD2. With 6 bases clipped from V and 7 bases from J, the junction kept 10 bases outside the gene matches. Germline V gives CDR1 SEHNR, CDR2 FQNEAQ (reference sequence). The CDR3 is made up of 15 amino acids.